The 22 T cell receptor beta chains in this list originate from one sample, sequenced in a study of cytomegalovirus exposure and HLA in healthy donors. Amplification used 60 Vbeta primers and 13 Jbeta primers. The data were produced by immunoSEQ multiplex PCR, yet TCRdb's version contains in-frame clones alone and is incomplete. The sample lists roughly 180,000 clones, 77% seen once, with around 1.5% in the top ten. The sequenced sample was PBMCs. Every receptor here comes from a woman aged 25 to 45 in good health and CMV-seropositive.

With respect to this clone: Within the sample, other DNA sequences also encode this same CDR3. The rearrangement links TRBV28 to TRBJ1-2; 12 bases fit TRBD1. Trimming took 6 bases from V and 4 from J; bases not matched to a gene: 6. Per germline, CDR1 MDHEN and CDR2 SYDVKM. This CDR3 is 15 amino acids long. CDR3 in amino acids: CASSIPGQGAYGYTF. CDR3 bases: TGTGCCAGCAGCATACCGGGACAGGGGGCCTATGGCTACACCTTC.

This chain links TRBV6-5 with TRBJ2-5; 7 bases line up with TRBD1. The V gene's germline CDR1 is MNHEY and CDR2 SVGAGI. The CDR3 is made up of 13 amino acids. V lost 10 bases and J lost 5; bases outside the gene matches: 10. CDR3 amino acids: CATTAGGGETQYF. The CDR3 DNA reads TGTGCCACCACAGCAGGGGGTGGGGAGACCCAGTACTTC.

This clone showed up just a few times. The chain uses TRBV10-2 and TRBJ2-1, with D maybe TRBD2 (5 bases). Germline V gene sequence: CDR1 WSHSY, CDR2 SAAADI. V was trimmed by 7 bases and J by 9 bases, leaving 10 bases between them. The CDR3 runs to 11 residues. CDR3 protein: CASMGSVEQFF. CDR3 DNA: TGCGCCAGCATGGGGAGCGTTGAGCAGTTCTTC.

This chain links TRBV4-3 with TRBJ2-7; D is perhaps TRBD1 (6 bases). Germline-derived CDR1 and CDR2 are LGHNA and YSLEER. This CDR3 is 16 amino acids long. Trimming took off 1 base at V and 1 base at J, with 14 bases between the two ends. This CDR3 is CASSQGTGQSSYEQYF. In DNA, the CDR3 is TGCGCCAGCAGCCAAGGAACCGGACAGAGTTCCTACGAGCAGTACTTC.

The rearrangement uses TRBV5-4 and TRBJ2-3, with D possibly being TRBD1 (5 bases). CDR3 length: 15 amino acids. Trimming shortened V by 2 bases and J by 2 bases, and 12 bases separated the two germline ends. Germline V CDR1 and CDR2: SGHNT, YYREEE (reference sequence). The CDR3 DNA follows: TGTGCCAGCAGCTTTGGGGCAGGCGTCACAGATACGCAGTATTTT. Protein sequence: CASSFGAGVTDTQYF. The complete variable domain, with remaining parts taken from reference TRBV5-4 and TRBJ2-3, reads ETGVTQSPTHLIKTRGQQVTLRCSSQSGHNTVSWYQQALGQGPQFIFQYYREEENGRGNFPPRFSGLQFPNYSSELNVNALELDDSALYLCASSFGAGVTDTQYFGPGTRLTVL.

This clone has just a few counts. The chain uses TRBV20-1 and TRBJ2-2; D is perhaps TRBD2 (5 bases). CDR3 size: 11 residues. Between the trimmed V and J ends, which lost 6 bases and 6 bases, there was a span of 8 bases. Germline values: CDR1 DFQATT, CDR2 SNEGSKA (reference sequence). CDR3 in DNA: TGCAGTGCCGGACTGTCCGGGGAGCTGTTTTTT. Translated: CSAGLSGELFF.

V is TRBV6-5 and J is TRBJ2-7, with TRBD1 matching 8 bases. Germline CDR1 reads MNHEY; CDR2 reads SVGAGI. The CDR3 covers 13 residues. The V segment lost 11 bases and the J segment 2 bases; nucleotides outside the gene matches: 8. The CDR3 loop is CAAGTGRAYEQYF. CDR3 DNA: TGTGCCGCAGGGACAGGACGAGCCTACGAGCAGTACTTC.

The V call is TRBV11-3, the J call TRBJ2-1, with 9 bases identical to TRBD1. Trimming took 2 bases from V and 6 from J; bases not matched to a gene: 8. Germline CDR1 reads SGHNT; CDR2 reads YENEEA. The CDR3 is made up of 16 amino acids. As DNA, the CDR3 is TGTGCCAGCAGCTTAAGTGGGACAGGGACCTTCAATGAGCAGTTCTTC. This codes for CASSLSGTGTFNEQFF.

The rearrangement joins TRBV30 to TRBJ1-4, with 10 bases identical to TRBD1. From germline, CDR1 is GTSNPN and CDR2 SVGIG (reference sequence). Trimming cost V 7 bases and J 3 bases; bases outside gene matches: 5. The CDR3 spans 14 residues. This CDR3 reads CALGQGIANEKLFF. CDR3 in DNA: TGTGCCTTGGGACAGGGGATCGCTAATGAAAAACTGTTTTTT.

CDR3 in amino acids: CASSDRAAGGGNEQFF. The CDR3, as DNA: TGTGCCAGCAGTGATAGAGCAGCGGGAGGAGGGAATGAGCAGTTCTTC. J is TRBJ2-1 and V is TRBV6-4, with TRBD2 matching 9 bases. The germline V gene has CDR1 MRHNA and CDR2 SNTAGT. The trim removed 3 bases at V and 7 bases at J, leaving 10 bases unmatched. The CDR3 runs to 16 residues.

J is TRBJ2-7 and V is TRBV29-1; 8 nucleotides match TRBD2. With 0 bases clipped from V and 0 bases from J, the junction kept 4 bases outside the gene matches. This CDR3 region has 15 residues. The germline V gene has CDR1 SQVTM and CDR2 ANQGSEA. CDR3 region: CSVEELAGGSYEQYF. CDR3 bases: TGCAGCGTTGAAGAGCTTGCGGGAGGCTCCTACGAGCAGTACTTC.

The chain recombines TRBV19 with TRBJ1-1, with D tentatively TRBD1 (5 bases). The CDR3 extends over 10 amino acids. Trimming cost V 7 bases and J 10 bases, with 10 bases left between them. The germline V gene has CDR1 LNHDA and CDR2 SQIVND (reference sequence). DNA of the CDR3: TGTGCCAGTAAGCAGGGTCGAGCTTTCTTT. Residues: CASKQGRAFF.

The V gene is TRBV6-1, the J gene TRBJ2-5; maybe TRBD1 (6 bases). The CDR3 contains 15 residues. Trimming stripped 1 base from V and 1 base from J, with 10 bases between. The germline gives CDR1 MNHNS, CDR2 SASEGT. The CDR3 sequence is CASSEGWTAQETQYF. CDR3 sequence (DNA): TGTGCCAGCAGTGAAGGGTGGACAGCCCAAGAGACCCAGTACTTC.

This clone has a handful of counts. Different DNA sequences within this sample yield the same CDR3. The rearrangement joins TRBV30 to TRBJ1-2, with D tentatively TRBD1 (6 bases). The CDR3 length is 13 residues. CDR1 GTSNPN and CDR2 SVGIG come from the germline V gene (reference sequence). V shed 2 bases and J shed 4 bases, with 11 bases lying between them. The CDR3 reads CAWSRDRPYGYTF. In DNA, the CDR3 is TGTGCCTGGAGTCGAGACAGGCCCTATGGCTACACCTTC.

DNA for the CDR3: TGCGCCAGCAGCCCGGTGTCAGGGGGCACTGAAGCTTTCTTT. Translated: CASSPVSGGTEAFF. The chain links TRBV5-1 to TRBJ1-1; TRBD1 matches 7 bases. Germline CDR1 and CDR2: SGHRS and YFSETQ. Germline trimming cut 4 bases from V and 4 bases from J; bases unmatched to any gene: 7. CDR3 length equals 14 residues.

The rearrangement links TRBV12-5 to TRBJ1-4, with a weak D call TRBD1 (6 bases). The CDR3 has 19 amino acids. CDR1 and CDR2 (germline): LGHNT, FRNRAP. V was shortened by 0 bases and J by 5 bases, with 22 bases between the two germline ends. The CDR3 region has the DNA TGTGCTAGTGGTTTGGTAGAAGGGTGGGTAAAGGGGGGGAATGAAAAACTGTTTTTT. This gives the protein CASGLVEGWVKGGNEKLFF.

The chain uses TRBV5-1 and TRBJ2-7; 14 nucleotides align to TRBD2. The CDR3 is 15 amino acids. Trimming removed 4 bases from V and 6 bases from J; junction bases left unmatched: 6. Germline V gene sequence: CDR1 SGHRS, CDR2 YFSETQ. This chain's CDR3 is CASSLGTSGSPEQYF. The CDR3 nucleotides are TGCGCCAGCAGCCTCGGGACTAGCGGGAGTCCCGAGCAGTACTTC.

The chain is built from TRBV10-3 and TRBJ2-2; D is perhaps TRBD2 (5 bases). There are 13 residues in the CDR3. Trimming pared 8 bases from V and 4 bases from J, leaving 11 bases between. Germline V gives CDR1 ENHRY, CDR2 SYGVKD. The chain's CDR3 is CAIEGEVTGELFF. CDR3 nucleotides: TGTGCCATCGAGGGAGAGGTCACCGGGGAGCTGTTTTTT.

The chain carries TRBV10-3 and TRBJ1-5, with D uncertain. Germline CDR1 ENHRY, CDR2 SYGVKD. Trimming pared 8 bases from V and 4 bases from J, leaving 6 bases between. The CDR3 length is 11 residues. CDR3 nucleotide sequence: TGTGCCATCTCCAGGAATCAGCCCCAGCATTTT. Protein: CAISRNQPQHF.

V and J are TRBV5-5 and TRBJ2-6; the D gene is possibly TRBD2 (5 bases). Between the trimmed V and J ends, which lost 0 bases and 2 bases, there was a span of 6 bases. Germline CDR1 reads SGHKS; CDR2 reads YYEKEE (reference sequence). CDR3 length equals 15 residues. Here the CDR3 reads CASSLAGTGANVLTF. CDR3 DNA: TGTGCCAGCAGCTTGGCCGGGACTGGGGCCAACGTCCTGACTTTC.

This chain uses TRBV7-2 with TRBJ2-1; tentatively, D is TRBD2 (5 bases). V was shortened by 5 bases and J by 9 bases, with 17 bases between the two germline ends. The CDR3 is 14 residues long. CDR1 and CDR2 from the germline V gene are SGHTA and FQGNSA. This CDR3 reads CASSPEGYMVEQFF. The CDR3, as DNA: TGTGCCAGCAGCCCCGAGGGCTATATGGTTGAGCAGTTCTTC. Drawing the rest from reference TRBV7-2 and TRBJ2-1, the complete variable domain is GAGVSQSPSNKVTEKGKDVELRCDPISGHTALYWYRQSLGQGLEFLIYFQGNSAPDKSGLPSDRFSAERTGGSVSTLTIQRTQQEDSAVYLCASSPEGYMVEQFFGPGTRLTVL.

There are a few counts of this clone. Other DNA sequences in this specimen translate into the identical CDR3. The rearrangement joins TRBV11-2 to TRBJ2-3; D is perhaps TRBD2 (7 bases). The CDR3 is made up of 14 amino acids. Germline V gives CDR1 SGHAT, CDR2 FQNNGV. V lost 1 base, J lost 4 bases, and 9 bases lay in between. The CDR3 here is CASSLGGGPDTQYF. In DNA form, the CDR3 reads TGTGCCAGCAGCTTAGGGGGGGGGCCAGATACGCAGTATTTT.